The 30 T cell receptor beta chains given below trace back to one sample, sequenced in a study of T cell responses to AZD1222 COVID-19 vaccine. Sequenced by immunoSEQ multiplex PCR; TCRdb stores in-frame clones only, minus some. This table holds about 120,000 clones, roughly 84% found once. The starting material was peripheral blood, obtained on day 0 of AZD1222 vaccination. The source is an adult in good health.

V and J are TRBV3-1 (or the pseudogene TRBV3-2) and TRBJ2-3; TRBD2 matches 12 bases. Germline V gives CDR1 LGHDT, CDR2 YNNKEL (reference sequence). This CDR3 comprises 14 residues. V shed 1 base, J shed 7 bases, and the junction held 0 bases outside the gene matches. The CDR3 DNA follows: TGTGCCAGCAGCCAAGGGACTAGCGGGAATACGCAGTATTTT. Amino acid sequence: CASSQGTSGNTQYF.

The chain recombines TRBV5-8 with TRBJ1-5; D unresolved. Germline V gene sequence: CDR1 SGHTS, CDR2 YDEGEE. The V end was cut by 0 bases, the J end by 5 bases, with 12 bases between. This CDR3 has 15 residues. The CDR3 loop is CASSLGDQRDQPQHF. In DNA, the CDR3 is TGTGCCAGCAGCTTGGGAGATCAGCGAGATCAGCCCCAGCATTTT.

The CDR3 loop is CASSPGTGDGTEAFF. Here the CDR3 DNA reads TGTGCCAGCAGCCCCGGGACAGGGGATGGGACTGAAGCTTTCTTT. This sequence joins TRBV9 and TRBJ1-1, with 10 bases matching TRBD1. Germline V lookup: CDR1 SGDLS, CDR2 YYNGEE. Trimming took 4 bases from V and 5 from J; bases not matched to a gene: 8. The CDR3 length is 15 residues.

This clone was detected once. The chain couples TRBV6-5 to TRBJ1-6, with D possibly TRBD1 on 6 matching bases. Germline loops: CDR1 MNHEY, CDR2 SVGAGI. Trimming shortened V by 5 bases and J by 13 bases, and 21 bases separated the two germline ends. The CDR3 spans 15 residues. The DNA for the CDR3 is TGTGCCAGCAGTCAGGACCGGGACACCGCCTCGCCCCTCCACTTT. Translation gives CASSQDRDTASPLHF.

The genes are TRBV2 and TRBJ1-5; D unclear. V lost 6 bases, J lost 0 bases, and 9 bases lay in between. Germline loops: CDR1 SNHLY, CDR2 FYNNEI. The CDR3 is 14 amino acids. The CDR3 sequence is CASRSRFSNQPQHF. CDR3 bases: TGTGCCAGCAGGTCAAGATTTAGCAATCAGCCCCAGCATTTT. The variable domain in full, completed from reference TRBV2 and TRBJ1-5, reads EPEVTQTPSHQVTQMGQEVILRCVPISNHLYFYWYRQILGQKVEFLVSFYNNEISEKSEIFDDQFSVERPDGSNFTLKIRSTKLEDSAMYFCASRSRFSNQPQHFGDGTRLSIL.

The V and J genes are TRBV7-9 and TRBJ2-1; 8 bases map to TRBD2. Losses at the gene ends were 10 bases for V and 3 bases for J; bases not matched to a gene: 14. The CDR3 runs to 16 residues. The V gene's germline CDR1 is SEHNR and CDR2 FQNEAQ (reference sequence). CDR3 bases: TGTGCCACTCCAACCGGGCGGGGGGCGATCTACAATGAGCAGTTCTTC. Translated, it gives CATPTGRGAIYNEQFF.

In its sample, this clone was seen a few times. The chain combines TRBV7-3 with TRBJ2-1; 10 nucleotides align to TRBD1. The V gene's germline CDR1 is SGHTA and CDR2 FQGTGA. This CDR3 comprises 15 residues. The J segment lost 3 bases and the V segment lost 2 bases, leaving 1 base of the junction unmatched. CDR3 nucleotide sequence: TGTGCCAGCAGCTTAGGGACAGGGGACTACAATGAGCAGTTCTTC. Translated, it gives CASSLGTGDYNEQFF.

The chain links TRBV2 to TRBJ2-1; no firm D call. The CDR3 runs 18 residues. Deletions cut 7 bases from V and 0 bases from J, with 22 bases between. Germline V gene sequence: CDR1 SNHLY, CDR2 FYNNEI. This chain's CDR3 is CASTPGRQPLSSYNEQFF. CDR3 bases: TGTGCCAGCACCCCGGGCCGACAACCCCTCAGCTCCTACAATGAGCAGTTCTTC.

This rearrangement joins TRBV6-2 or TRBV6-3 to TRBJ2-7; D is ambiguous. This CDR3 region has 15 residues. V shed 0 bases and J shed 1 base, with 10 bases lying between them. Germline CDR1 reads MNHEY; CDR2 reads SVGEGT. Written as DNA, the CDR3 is TGTGCCAGCAGTTACTCGAACCACCGTTCCTACGAGCAGTACTTC. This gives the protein CASSYSNHRSYEQYF.

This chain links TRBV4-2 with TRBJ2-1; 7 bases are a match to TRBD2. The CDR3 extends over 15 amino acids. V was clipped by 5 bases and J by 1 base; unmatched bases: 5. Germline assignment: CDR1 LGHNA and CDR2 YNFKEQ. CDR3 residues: CASSKTGGSYNEQFF. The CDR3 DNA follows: TGTGCCAGCAGCAAGACGGGGGGTTCCTACAATGAGCAGTTCTTC.

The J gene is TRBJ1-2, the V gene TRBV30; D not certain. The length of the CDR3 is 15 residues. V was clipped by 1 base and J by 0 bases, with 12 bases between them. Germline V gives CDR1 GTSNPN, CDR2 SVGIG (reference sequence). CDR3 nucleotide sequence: TGTGCCTGGAGTGAGGGTAGTGGTCCTAACTATGGCTACACCTTC. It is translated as CAWSEGSGPNYGYTF.

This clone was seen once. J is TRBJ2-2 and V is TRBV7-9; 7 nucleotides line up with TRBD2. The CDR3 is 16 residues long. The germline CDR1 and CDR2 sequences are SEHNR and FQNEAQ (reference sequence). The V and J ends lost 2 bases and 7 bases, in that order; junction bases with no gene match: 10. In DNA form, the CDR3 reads TGTGCCAGCAGCTTAAAGTGGGAGGGCCGCAGCGGGGAGCTGTTTTTT. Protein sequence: CASSLKWEGRSGELFF.

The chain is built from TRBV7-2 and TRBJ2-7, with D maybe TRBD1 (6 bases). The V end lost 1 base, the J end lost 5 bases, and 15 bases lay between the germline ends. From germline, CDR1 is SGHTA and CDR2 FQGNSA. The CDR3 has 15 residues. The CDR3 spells CASSLVGQGTHEQYF. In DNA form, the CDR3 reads TGTGCCAGCAGCTTAGTCGGGCAGGGGACCCACGAGCAGTACTTC.

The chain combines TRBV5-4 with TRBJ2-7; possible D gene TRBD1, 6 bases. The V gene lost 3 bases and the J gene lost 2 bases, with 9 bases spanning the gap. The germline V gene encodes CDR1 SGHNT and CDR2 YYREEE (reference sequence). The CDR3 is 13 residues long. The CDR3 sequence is CASSWDNPYEQYF. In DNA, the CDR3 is TGTGCCAGCAGCTGGGACAACCCCTACGAGCAGTACTTC. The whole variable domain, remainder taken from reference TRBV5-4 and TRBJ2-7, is ETGVTQSPTHLIKTRGQQVTLRCSSQSGHNTVSWYQQALGQGPQFIFQYYREEENGRGNFPPRFSGLQFPNYSSELNVNALELDDSALYLCASSWDNPYEQYFGPGTRLTVT.

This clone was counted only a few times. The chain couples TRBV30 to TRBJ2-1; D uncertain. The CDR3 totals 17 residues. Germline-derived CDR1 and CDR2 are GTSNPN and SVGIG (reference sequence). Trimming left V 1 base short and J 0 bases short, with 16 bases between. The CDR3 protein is CAWSDSLRSLSYNEQFF. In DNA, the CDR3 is TGTGCCTGGAGTGATTCCCTGAGATCCCTCTCCTACAATGAGCAGTTCTTC.

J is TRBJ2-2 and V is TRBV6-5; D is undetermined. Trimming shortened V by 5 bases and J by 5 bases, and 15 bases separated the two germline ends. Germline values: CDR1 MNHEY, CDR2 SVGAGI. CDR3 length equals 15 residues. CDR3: CASSPRPLQTGELFF. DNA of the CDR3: TGTGCCAGCAGTCCGCGTCCTCTCCAGACCGGGGAGCTGTTTTTT.

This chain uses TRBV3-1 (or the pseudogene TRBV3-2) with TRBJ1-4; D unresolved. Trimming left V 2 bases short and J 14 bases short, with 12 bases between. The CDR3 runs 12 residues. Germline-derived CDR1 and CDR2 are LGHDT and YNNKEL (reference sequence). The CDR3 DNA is TGTGCCAGCAGCCAAATGGCCGGCGGGCTGTTTTTT. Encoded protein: CASSQMAGGLFF.

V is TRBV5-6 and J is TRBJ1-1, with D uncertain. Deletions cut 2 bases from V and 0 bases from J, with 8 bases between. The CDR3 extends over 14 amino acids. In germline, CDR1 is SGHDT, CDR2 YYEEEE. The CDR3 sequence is CASSFFSLNTEAFF. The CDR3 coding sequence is TGTGCCAGCAGCTTTTTCAGTCTGAACACTGAAGCTTTCTTT.

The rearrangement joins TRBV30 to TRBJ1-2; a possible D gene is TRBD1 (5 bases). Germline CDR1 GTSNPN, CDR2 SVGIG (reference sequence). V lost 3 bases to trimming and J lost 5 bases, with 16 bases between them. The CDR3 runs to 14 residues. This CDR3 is CAWRPGPTHYGYTF. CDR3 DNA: TGTGCCTGGAGACCGGGGCCGACGCATTATGGCTACACCTTC.

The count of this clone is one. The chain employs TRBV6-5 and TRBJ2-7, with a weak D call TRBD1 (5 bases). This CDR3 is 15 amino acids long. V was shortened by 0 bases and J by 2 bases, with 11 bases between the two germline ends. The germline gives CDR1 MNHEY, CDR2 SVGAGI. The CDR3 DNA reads TGTGCCAGCAGTTACTCGTCCCCCAGGGCCTACGAGCAGTACTTC. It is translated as CASSYSSPRAYEQYF.

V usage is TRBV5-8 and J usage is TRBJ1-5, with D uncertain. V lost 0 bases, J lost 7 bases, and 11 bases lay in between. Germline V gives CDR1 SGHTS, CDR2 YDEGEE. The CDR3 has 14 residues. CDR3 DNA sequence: TGTGCCAGCAGCTTGGACCCGGGAAACCAGCCCCAGCATTTT. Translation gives CASSLDPGNQPQHF.

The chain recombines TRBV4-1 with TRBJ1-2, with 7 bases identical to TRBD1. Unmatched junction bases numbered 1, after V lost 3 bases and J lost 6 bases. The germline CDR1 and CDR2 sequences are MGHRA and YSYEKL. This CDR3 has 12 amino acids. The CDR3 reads CASSHGQDGYTF. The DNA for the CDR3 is TGCGCCAGCAGCCACGGACAGGATGGCTACACCTTC.

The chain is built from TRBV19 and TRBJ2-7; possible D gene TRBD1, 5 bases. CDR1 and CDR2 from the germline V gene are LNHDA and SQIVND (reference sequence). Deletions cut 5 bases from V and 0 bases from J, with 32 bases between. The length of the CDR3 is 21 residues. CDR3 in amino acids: CASSDVREDNLILNSSYEQYF. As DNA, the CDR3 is TGTGCCAGTAGTGATGTCAGGGAAGATAACCTAATACTCAATAGCTCCTACGAGCAGTACTTC. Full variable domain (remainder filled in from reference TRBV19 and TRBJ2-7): DGGITQSPKYLFRKEGQNVTLSCEQNLNHDAMYWYRQDPGQGLRLIYYSQIVNDFQKGDIAEGYSVSREKKESFPLTVTSAQKNPTAFYLCASSDVREDNLILNSSYEQYFGPGTRLTVT.

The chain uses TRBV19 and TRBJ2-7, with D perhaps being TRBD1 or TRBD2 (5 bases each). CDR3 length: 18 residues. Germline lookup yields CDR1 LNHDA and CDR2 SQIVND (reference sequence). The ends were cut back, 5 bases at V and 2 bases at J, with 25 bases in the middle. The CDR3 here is CASSPGGGSPRGPYEQYF. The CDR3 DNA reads TGTGCCAGTAGTCCTGGTGGGGGATCTCCTCGGGGACCCTACGAGCAGTACTTC.

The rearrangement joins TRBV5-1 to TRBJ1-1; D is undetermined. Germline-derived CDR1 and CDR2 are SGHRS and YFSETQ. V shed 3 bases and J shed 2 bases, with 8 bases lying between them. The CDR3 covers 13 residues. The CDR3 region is CASSSGPNTEAFF. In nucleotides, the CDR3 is TGCGCCAGCAGCTCTGGGCCTAACACTGAAGCTTTCTTT.

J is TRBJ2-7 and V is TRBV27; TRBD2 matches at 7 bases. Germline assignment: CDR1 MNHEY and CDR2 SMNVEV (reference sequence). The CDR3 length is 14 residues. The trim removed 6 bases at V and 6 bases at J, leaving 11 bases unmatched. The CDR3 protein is CASSLNPREGEQYF. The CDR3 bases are TGTGCCAGCAGCCTGAACCCAAGGGAGGGCGAGCAGTACTTC.

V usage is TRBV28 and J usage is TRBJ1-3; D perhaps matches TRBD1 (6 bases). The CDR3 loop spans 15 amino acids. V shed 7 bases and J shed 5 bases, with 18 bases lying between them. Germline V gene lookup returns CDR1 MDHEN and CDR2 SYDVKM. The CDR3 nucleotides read TGTGCCAGCACCTTGGCGGACAGCCTAAGAAACACCATATATTTT. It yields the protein CASTLADSLRNTIYF.

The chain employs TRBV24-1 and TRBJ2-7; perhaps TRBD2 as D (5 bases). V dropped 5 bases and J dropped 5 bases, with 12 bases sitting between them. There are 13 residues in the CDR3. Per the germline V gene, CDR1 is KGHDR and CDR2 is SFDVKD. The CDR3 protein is CATSATGNDEQYF. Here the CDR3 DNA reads TGTGCCACCAGTGCAACGGGGAACGACGAGCAGTACTTC.

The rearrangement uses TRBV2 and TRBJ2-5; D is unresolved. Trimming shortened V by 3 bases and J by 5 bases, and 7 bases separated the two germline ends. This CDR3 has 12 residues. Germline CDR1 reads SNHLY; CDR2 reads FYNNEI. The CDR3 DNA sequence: TGTGCCAGCAGTGACGGGCGGGAGACCCAGTACTTC. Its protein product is CASSDGRETQYF.

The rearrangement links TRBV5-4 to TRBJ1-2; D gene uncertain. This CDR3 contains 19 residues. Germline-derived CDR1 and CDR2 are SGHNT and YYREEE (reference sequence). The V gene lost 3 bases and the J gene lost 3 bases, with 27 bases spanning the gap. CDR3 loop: CASSSPSVEEHYWDYGYTF. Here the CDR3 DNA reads TGTGCCAGCAGCTCCCCATCGGTGGAGGAACACTACTGGGACTATGGCTACACCTTC.